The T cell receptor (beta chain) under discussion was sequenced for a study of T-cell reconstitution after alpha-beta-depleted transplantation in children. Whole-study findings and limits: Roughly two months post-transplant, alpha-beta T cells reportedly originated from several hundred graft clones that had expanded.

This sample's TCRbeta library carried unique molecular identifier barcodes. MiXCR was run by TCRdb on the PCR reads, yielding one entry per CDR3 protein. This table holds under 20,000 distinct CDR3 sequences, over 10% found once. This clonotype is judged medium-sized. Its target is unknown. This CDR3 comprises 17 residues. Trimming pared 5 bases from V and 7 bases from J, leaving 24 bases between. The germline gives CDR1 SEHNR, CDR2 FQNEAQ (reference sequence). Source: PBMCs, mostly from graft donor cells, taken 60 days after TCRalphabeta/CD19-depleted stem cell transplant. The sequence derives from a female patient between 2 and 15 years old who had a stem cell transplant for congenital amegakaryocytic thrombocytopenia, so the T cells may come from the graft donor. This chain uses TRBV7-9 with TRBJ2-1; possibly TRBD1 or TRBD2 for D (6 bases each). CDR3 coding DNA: TGTGCCAGCAGCGATACCGGGGGAAAGACAGGTTCAAATGAGCAGTTCTTC. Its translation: CASSDTGGKTGSNEQFF.